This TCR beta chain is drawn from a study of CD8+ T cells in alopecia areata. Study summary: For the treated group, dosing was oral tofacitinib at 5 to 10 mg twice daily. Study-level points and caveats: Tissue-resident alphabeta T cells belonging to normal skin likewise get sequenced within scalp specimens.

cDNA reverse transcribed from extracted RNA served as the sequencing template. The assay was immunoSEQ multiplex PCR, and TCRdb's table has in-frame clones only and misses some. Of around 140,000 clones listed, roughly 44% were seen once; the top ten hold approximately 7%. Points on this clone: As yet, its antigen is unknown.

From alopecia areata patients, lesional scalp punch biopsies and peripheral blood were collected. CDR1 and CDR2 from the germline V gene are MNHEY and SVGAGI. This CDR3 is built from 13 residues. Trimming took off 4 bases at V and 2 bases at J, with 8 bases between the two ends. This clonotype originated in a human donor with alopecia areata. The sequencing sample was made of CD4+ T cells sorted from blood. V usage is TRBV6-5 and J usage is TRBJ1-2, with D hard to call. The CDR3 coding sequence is TGTGCCAGCAGTTCGTCAATGAACTATGGCTACACCTTC. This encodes CASSSSMNYGYTF.